The next 16 T cell receptor beta chains were all read from a single sample in a study of cytomegalovirus exposure and HLA in healthy donors. Sequenced by immunoSEQ multiplex PCR; TCRdb stores in-frame clones only, minus some. The sample has under 110,000 clones, 88% seen once; the top ten hold 1.5% to 2%. Sequenced sample: PBMCs. These receptor sequences come from a young woman in good health and CMV-seropositive.

The J gene is TRBJ2-1, the V gene TRBV9, with 8 bases lining up with TRBD1. Germline CDR1 is SGDLS and CDR2 is YYNGEE. V was clipped by 0 bases and J by 4 bases; unmatched bases: 15. This CDR3 is built from 19 residues. In DNA form, the CDR3 reads TGTGCCAGCAGCGTAGGAGCCGGGACAGGTTCTATGGGGTACAATGAGCAGTTCTTC. This sequence encodes CASSVGAGTGSMGYNEQFF.

This clone was recorded a few times. The sample has other DNA sequences that encode this CDR3 too. The J gene is TRBJ1-1, the V gene TRBV5-4; 7 positions match TRBD1. CDR1 is SGHNT, CDR2 YYREEE, per germline (reference sequence). V gave up 0 bases and J gave up 4 bases; unmatched junction bases: 3. The CDR3 consists of 14 residues. The DNA of the CDR3 is TGTGCCAGCAGCTTGGGACAGGGAGGCACTGAAGCTTTCTTT. Translating it yields CASSLGQGGTEAFF.

The rearrangement uses TRBV5-6 and TRBJ2-5; D possibly corresponds to TRBD1 (5 bases). Germline V gene sequence: CDR1 SGHDT, CDR2 YYEEEE. The CDR3 loop spans 13 amino acids. Trimming removed 2 bases at V and 5 bases at J, with 10 bases between. As DNA, the CDR3 is TGTGCCAGCAGCTTAGGGGTCGGTGAGACCCAGTACTTC. This encodes CASSLGVGETQYF.

There are a few counts of this clone. The chain recombines TRBV18 with TRBJ1-6; D is unresolved. Trimming removed 2 bases at V and 7 bases at J, with 9 bases between. This CDR3 has 14 amino acids. From germline, CDR1 is KGHSH and CDR2 LQKENI. In nucleotides, the CDR3 is TGTGCCAGCTCACCAGACGCTAGGAATTCACCCCTCCACTTT. Amino acid sequence: CASSPDARNSPLHF.

This clone has only a few counts. The rearrangement uses TRBV18 and TRBJ1-2; a weak D match, TRBD1 (5 bases). CDR3 size: 13 residues. V dropped 2 bases and J dropped 5 bases, with 9 bases sitting between them. The germline V gene has CDR1 KGHSH and CDR2 LQKENI. CDR3 bases: TGTGCCAGCTCACCAGCAGGGAGGTATGGCTACACCTTC. This codes for CASSPAGRYGYTF. Combining the CDR3 with reference TRBV18 and TRBJ1-2 gives the whole variable domain NAGVMQNPRHLVRRRGQEARLRCSPMKGHSHVYWYRQLPEEGLKFMVYLQKENIIDESGMPKERFSAEFPKEGPSILRIQQVVRGDSAAYFCASSPAGRYGYTFGSGTRLTVV.

V is TRBV7-2 and J is TRBJ2-2, with D perhaps TRBD2 (7 bases). The CDR3 sequence is 15 residues long. Trimming pared 4 bases from V and 6 bases from J, leaving 15 bases between. Germline CDR1 and CDR2: SGHTA and FQGNSA. The CDR3 spells CASSSQGGGPGELFF. The CDR3 DNA is TGTGCCAGCAGCTCTCAAGGGGGGGGCCCCGGGGAGCTGTTTTTT. Drawing the rest from reference TRBV7-2 and TRBJ2-2, the complete variable domain is GAGVSQSPSNKVTEKGKDVELRCDPISGHTALYWYRQSLGQGLEFLIYFQGNSAPDKSGLPSDRFSAERTGGSVSTLTIQRTQQEDSAVYLCASSSQGGGPGELFFGEGSRLTVL.

The gene calls are TRBV27 and TRBJ2-1; D ambiguous. The CDR3 sequence is 14 residues long. CDR1 and CDR2 (germline): MNHEY, SMNVEV (reference sequence). V was pared by 0 bases and J by 9 bases, with 12 bases between. The CDR3 region has the DNA TGTGCCAGCAGTTTATCTTCCGGTTACGTTGAGCAGTTCTTC. This translates into CASSLSSGYVEQFF.

The chain has TRBV27 and TRBJ2-1; a possible D gene is TRBD1 (6 bases). CDR3 length: 16 amino acids. Germline CDR1 MNHEY, CDR2 SMNVEV (reference sequence). V was shortened by 7 bases and J by 3 bases, with 19 bases between the two germline ends. The CDR3, as DNA: TGTGCCAGCACCAACCAAAGGGGGACCTACTACAATGAGCAGTTCTTC. Translated, it gives CASTNQRGTYYNEQFF.

This sequence joins TRBV27 and TRBJ1-1; D is perhaps TRBD1 (5 bases). CDR1 is MNHEY, CDR2 SMNVEV, per germline (reference sequence). Trimming shortened V by 5 bases and J by 0 bases, and 19 bases separated the two germline ends. The CDR3 is made up of 17 amino acids. CDR3: CASSPSGGTFMNTEAFF. In DNA form, the CDR3 reads TGTGCCAGCAGTCCCTCCGGGGGTACTTTCATGAACACTGAAGCTTTCTTT.

The chain uses TRBV4-1 and TRBJ1-2; D unresolved. Germline CDR1 reads MGHRA; CDR2 reads YSYEKL. V lost 0 bases, J lost 4 bases, and 15 bases lay in between. The CDR3 extends over 16 amino acids. This chain's CDR3 is CASSQDLVGAGYGYTF. In nucleotides, the CDR3 is TGCGCCAGCAGCCAAGATCTTGTGGGCGCGGGCTATGGCTACACCTTC.

The V call is TRBV7-2, the J call TRBJ2-5; D is possibly TRBD1 (6 bases). The CDR3 totals 15 residues. V was clipped by 5 bases and J by 7 bases, with 20 bases between them. The germline gives CDR1 SGHTA, CDR2 FQGNSA. The DNA of the CDR3 is TGTGCCAGCAGCCCCTCCTGGGGGCCTGGCGGGACCCAGTACTTC. The encoded protein is CASSPSWGPGGTQYF.

The gene calls are TRBV7-2 and TRBJ1-2; 8 positions match TRBD1. CDR3 length: 17 residues. Losses at the gene ends were 1 base for V and 4 bases for J; bases not matched to a gene: 11. The germline V gene has CDR1 SGHTA and CDR2 FQGNSA. CDR3 nucleotides: TGTGCCAGCAGCTTAGAGGGCAACAGGGGGGGAAGCTATGGCTACACCTTC. Translation: CASSLEGNRGGSYGYTF.

J is TRBJ2-7 and V is TRBV28; 10 positions match TRBD2. The germline CDR1 and CDR2 sequences are MDHEN and SYDVKM. The CDR3 covers 14 residues. V lost 6 bases and J lost 1; bases outside the gene matches: 3. The CDR3, as DNA: TGTGCCAGCAGATTACTAGCGGGATCCTACGAGCAGTACTTC. Amino acid sequence: CASRLLAGSYEQYF.

This rearrangement joins TRBV5-4 to TRBJ2-3, with D tentatively TRBD2 (6 bases). V was clipped by 2 bases and J by 4 bases, with 11 bases between them. The CDR3 has 14 residues. Germline-derived CDR1 and CDR2 are SGHNT and YYREEE (reference sequence). The CDR3 here is CASSFGGVADTQYF. The CDR3 bases are TGTGCCAGCAGCTTCGGGGGAGTTGCAGATACGCAGTATTTT.

This chain uses TRBV25-1 with TRBJ1-1; D possibly corresponds to TRBD1 (6 bases). Germline assignment: CDR1 MGHDK and CDR2 SYGVNS. The V and J ends lost 0 bases and 4 bases respectively, with 12 bases between them. The CDR3 has 15 amino acids. As DNA, the CDR3 is TGTGCCAGCAGTGAATATTCAGGGGAGGGCACTGAAGCTTTCTTT. Its translation is CASSEYSGEGTEAFF.

The genes are TRBV28 and TRBJ1-2, with D possibly TRBD1 on 5 matching bases. CDR3 length: 14 residues. The germline CDR1 and CDR2 sequences are MDHEN and SYDVKM. V was cut by 6 bases and J by 3 bases, with 14 bases left in between. CDR3 sequence (DNA): TGTGCCAGCAGCCCTCCCTGGGGGGACTATGGCTACACCTTC. This translates into CASSPPWGDYGYTF.